Each of the 28 T cell receptor beta chains below was sequenced from the same sample in a study of T cell changes during pregnancy in multiple sclerosis. Libraries were prepared by immunoSEQ multiplex PCR; TCRdb keeps only in-frame clonotypes and omits some of them. The sample has tens of thousands of clones, around 93% seen once. The source was CD8+ T cells from peripheral blood mononuclear cells, collected before pregnancy. These receptor sequences come from a female donor with multiple sclerosis, enrolled in a pregnancy study.

The genes are TRBV27 and TRBJ2-2; D is unresolved. The germline gives CDR1 MNHEY, CDR2 SMNVEV (reference sequence). CDR3 size: 14 residues. Deletions cut 5 bases from V and 2 bases from J, with 9 bases between. Written as DNA, the CDR3 is TGTGCCAGCAGTGCCACCTATAACACCGGGGAGCTGTTTTTT. It specifies CASSATYNTGELFF.

The rearrangement uses TRBV28 and TRBJ2-3; 7 nucleotides match TRBD2. The length of the CDR3 is 17 residues. V trimming: 8 bases; J trimming: 6 bases; junction bases outside the gene matches: 20. Germline CDR1 MDHEN, CDR2 SYDVKM. The CDR3 sequence: CASGKGTTFLLRDTQYF. In nucleotides, the CDR3 is TGTGCCAGCGGGAAGGGGACTACCTTTCTTCTCCGGGATACGCAGTATTTT. Full variable domain (remainder filled in from reference TRBV28 and TRBJ2-3): DVKVTQSSRYLVKRTGEKVFLECVQDMDHENMFWYRQDPGLGLRLIYFSYDVKMKEKGDIPEGYSVSREKKERFSLILESASTNQTSMYLCASGKGTTFLLRDTQYFGPGTRLTVL.

The J gene is TRBJ1-1, the V gene TRBV30; D perhaps matches TRBD1 (5 bases). The germline V gene has CDR1 GTSNPN and CDR2 SVGIG (reference sequence). This CDR3 is built from 14 residues. V was cut by 0 bases and J by 6 bases, with 14 bases left in between. CDR3 coding DNA: TGTGCCTGGAGTGTCGCAGGGTTCAGCTCTGAAGCTTTCTTT. This sequence encodes CAWSVAGFSSEAFF.

This rearrangement joins TRBV15 to TRBJ2-4, with D possibly matching TRBD2 (6 bases). Trimming shortened V by 0 bases and J by 3 bases, and 12 bases separated the two germline ends. CDR3 length: 16 amino acids. Germline values: CDR1 LNHNV, CDR2 YYDKDF (reference sequence). The CDR3 nucleotides read TGTGCCACCAGCAGAGATAGAGCGGGTGGCAAAAACATTCAGTACTTC. Residues: CATSRDRAGGKNIQYF.

The chain recombines TRBV9 with TRBJ1-3; D may be TRBD1 (5 bases). V lost 3 bases and J lost 0, with 13 bases in between. This CDR3 region has 16 residues. Germline V gene lookup returns CDR1 SGDLS and CDR2 YYNGEE. The DNA of the CDR3 is TGTGCCAGCAGCGGCTCACAGGACCTCTCTGGAAACACCATATATTTT. Translating gives CASSGSQDLSGNTIYF.

The genes are TRBV6-5 and TRBJ1-2; TRBD1 matches at 8 bases. The CDR3 loop spans 14 amino acids. The germline V gene has CDR1 MNHEY and CDR2 SVGAGI. V lost 5 bases and J lost 11; bases outside the gene matches: 13. Here the CDR3 DNA reads TGTGCCAGCAGTCCTACAAGGACAGGGAGAGGTTACACCTTC. This gives the protein CASSPTRTGRGYTF.

The V and J genes are TRBV10-3 and TRBJ2-7; weak D call: TRBD2 (6 bases). Germline CDR1 and CDR2: ENHRY and SYGVKD. There are 13 residues in the CDR3. The V end lost 2 bases, the J end lost 7 bases, and 12 bases lay between the germline ends. The CDR3 protein is CAISERGGREQYF. DNA of the CDR3: TGTGCCATCAGTGAGAGGGGAGGCCGAGAGCAGTACTTC.

The genes are TRBV6-1 and TRBJ2-7; 7 nucleotides match TRBD1. Germline V gene sequence: CDR1 MNHNS, CDR2 SASEGT. This CDR3 is built from 12 residues. Trimming took 11 bases from V and 1 from J; bases not matched to a gene: 5. The CDR3 loop is CAVGTVSYEQYF. The CDR3 nucleotides read TGTGCCGTAGGGACAGTTTCCTACGAGCAGTACTTC.

The rearrangement joins TRBV5-1 to TRBJ2-1; 13 bases align to TRBD2. Germline CDR1 and CDR2: SGHRS and YFSETQ. Trimming removed 7 bases from V and 10 bases from J; junction bases left unmatched: 17. The CDR3 runs to 17 residues. The CDR3 is CASGPHITSGGAGEQFF. The CDR3 nucleotides read TGCGCCAGCGGCCCGCATATTACTAGCGGGGGGGCCGGGGAGCAGTTCTTC.

The chain has TRBV5-1 and TRBJ1-1, with D possibly matching TRBD1 (5 bases). Germline lookup yields CDR1 SGHRS and CDR2 YFSETQ. This CDR3 is built from 12 residues. Trimming removed 0 bases at V and 10 bases at J, with 10 bases between. The chain's CDR3 is CASSLAGRRAFF. The CDR3 DNA reads as TGCGCCAGCAGCTTGGCAGGGAGGCGAGCTTTCTTT.

The rearrangement joins TRBV6-1 to TRBJ2-1, with TRBD2 matching 12 bases. Germline V gene data show CDR1 as MNHNS and CDR2 as SASEGT. Germline trimming cut 1 base from V and 0 bases from J; bases unmatched to any gene: 13. The CDR3 runs 21 residues. CDR3 sequence reads: CASSEEMTGLAGGSSYNEQFF. CDR3 in DNA: TGTGCCAGCAGTGAAGAGATGACGGGGCTAGCGGGGGGGAGCTCCTACAATGAGCAGTTCTTC.

The chain links TRBV21-1 to TRBJ1-2; TRBD1, the table's D call, lacks a check against the DNA. TRBV21-1 is described as a pseudogene. The CDR3 is made up of 15 amino acids. The CDR3 spells CASSTGAALNYGYTF. The CDR3 nucleotides are TGTGCCAGCAGCACAGGGGCCGCGTTGAACTATGGCTACACCTTC.

The chain is built from TRBV7-9 and TRBJ1-1, with no clear D. V was clipped by 5 bases and J by 11 bases, with 18 bases between them. The CDR3 covers 13 residues. The germline V gene has CDR1 SEHNR and CDR2 FQNEAQ (reference sequence). The CDR3 protein is CASSPLDFPRAFF. In DNA form, the CDR3 reads TGTGCCAGCAGCCCCTTGGACTTCCCAAGGGCTTTCTTT.

The V call is TRBV7-9, the J call TRBJ2-3, with D possibly matching TRBD2 (5 bases). Germline V gene data show CDR1 as SEHNR and CDR2 as FQNEAQ (reference sequence). V gave up 1 base and J gave up 10 bases, with 12 bases separating them. There are 13 residues in the CDR3. The DNA for the CDR3 is TGTGCCAGCAGCTTAGGAAGCGGAAACCCGCAGTATTTT. Translation gives CASSLGSGNPQYF.

The chain combines TRBV29-1 with TRBJ1-2; D is ambiguous. Trimming stripped 6 bases from V and 4 bases from J, with 15 bases between. The CDR3 spans 13 residues. Germline assignment: CDR1 SQVTM and CDR2 ANQGSEA. CDR3 sequence: CSVPTKIGYGYTF. DNA of the CDR3: TGCAGCGTCCCTACTAAGATCGGCTATGGCTACACCTTC.

The V and J genes are TRBV6-1 and TRBJ2-1; 7 nucleotides align to TRBD2. This CDR3 has 16 amino acids. Unmatched junction bases numbered 7, after V lost 1 base and J lost 4 bases. CDR1 is MNHNS, CDR2 SASEGT, per germline. The chain's CDR3 is CASSEGEGWEYNEQFF. The CDR3 bases are TGTGCCAGCAGTGAAGGGGAGGGTTGGGAGTACAATGAGCAGTTCTTC.

The chain has TRBV10-3 and TRBJ2-1, with TRBD2 matching 10 bases. CDR3 size: 17 residues. Germline V lookup: CDR1 ENHRY, CDR2 SYGVKD. V shed 0 bases and J 7 bases; nucleotides not matched to a gene: 9. The CDR3 bases are TGTGCCATCAGTGAGTCGGCTAGCGGGAGCATTGGGAATGAGCAGTTCTTC. It translates to CAISESASGSIGNEQFF.

The chain combines TRBV9 with TRBJ2-1; D is unresolved. With 3 bases removed from V and 7 bases from J, the gap between germline ends came to 5 bases. In germline, CDR1 is SGDLS, CDR2 YYNGEE. This CDR3 is built from 11 residues. The CDR3 region is CASSGTNEQFF. The CDR3 coding sequence is TGTGCCAGCAGCGGCACTAATGAGCAGTTCTTC.

This chain links TRBV9 with TRBJ2-1; tentatively, D is TRBD2 (5 bases). Trimming left V 3 bases short and J 0 bases short, with 13 bases between. The CDR3 runs 16 residues. Germline V lookup: CDR1 SGDLS, CDR2 YYNGEE. Written as DNA, the CDR3 is TGTGCCAGCAGCGCCCGTCCTGGAGGCTCCTACAATGAGCAGTTCTTC. It translates to CASSARPGGSYNEQFF.

This clone was recorded once. The chain employs TRBV9 and TRBJ2-7; D is perhaps TRBD1 (5 bases). The CDR3 spans 13 residues. Per germline, CDR1 SGDLS and CDR2 YYNGEE. V was pared by 0 bases and J by 3 bases, with 7 bases between. The CDR3 nucleotides read TGTGCCAGCAGCGTAGGTGACAGCTACGAGCAGTACTTC. This encodes CASSVGDSYEQYF.

In DNA, the CDR3 is TGTGCCAGCAGGGGGGACAGGGAAAGGGCCAGTGAGCAGTTCTTC. Its translation: CASRGDRERASEQFF. The V gene is TRBV13, the J gene TRBJ2-1; TRBD1 matches at 9 bases. Germline V CDR1 and CDR2: PRHDT, FYEKMQ (reference sequence). Losses at the gene ends were 6 bases for V and 9 bases for J; bases not matched to a gene: 12. The CDR3 covers 15 residues.

V gene TRBV7-9 combines with J gene TRBJ2-1; 8 bases are a match to TRBD1. J lost 8 bases, V lost 5 bases, and 14 bases had no gene match. This CDR3 contains 16 residues. Germline CDR1 reads SEHNR; CDR2 reads FQNEAQ (reference sequence). As DNA, the CDR3 is TGTGCCAGCAGCCCAGGGGCAGGGGGCAATAGCTATGAGCAGTTCTTC. Protein: CASSPGAGGNSYEQFF.

This clone was detected only once. The chain carries TRBV5-1 and TRBJ2-7; tentative D call: TRBD1 (7 bases). The germline V gene has CDR1 SGHRS and CDR2 YFSETQ. V was clipped by 4 bases and J by 1 base, with 18 bases between them. The CDR3 totals 16 residues. CDR3 sequence: CASSLALTGTSYEQYF. The CDR3 DNA reads as TGCGCCAGCAGCCTAGCCCTGACAGGGACTTCCTACGAGCAGTACTTC.

The CDR3 loop is CASSEWGDSYNEQFF. In DNA, the CDR3 is TGTGCCAGCAGTGAATGGGGGGACTCCTACAATGAGCAGTTCTTC. The chain couples TRBV6-1 to TRBJ2-1; TRBD2 is a possible D gene (6 bases). Germline V CDR1 and CDR2: MNHNS, SASEGT. V lost 2 bases to trimming and J lost 0 bases, with 8 bases between them. This CDR3 region has 15 residues.

The rearrangement uses TRBV5-1 and TRBJ2-5, with TRBD2 matching 11 bases. Germline V gene sequence: CDR1 SGHRS, CDR2 YFSETQ. The CDR3 has 16 amino acids. V trimming: 4 bases; J trimming: 1 base; junction bases outside the gene matches: 6. The CDR3 protein is CASSRFSGGAQETQYF. CDR3 coding DNA: TGCGCCAGCAGCCGCTTTAGCGGGGGGGCCCAAGAGACCCAGTACTTC. Filled out from reference TRBV5-1 and TRBJ2-5, the complete variable domain reads KAGVTQTPRYLIKTRGQQVTLSCSPISGHRSVSWYQQTPGQGLQFLFEYFSETQRNKGNFPGRFSGRQFSNSRSEMNVSTLELGDSALYLCASSRFSGGAQETQYFGPGTRLLVL.

The rearrangement uses TRBV6-1 and TRBJ1-5, with D maybe TRBD1 (5 bases). The CDR3 covers 12 residues. Germline CDR1 and CDR2: MNHNS and SASEGT. Trimming stripped 8 bases from V and 2 bases from J, with 7 bases between. The CDR3 here is CASRGGNQPQHF. For the CDR3, the DNA is TGTGCCAGCCGGGGGGGCAATCAGCCCCAGCATTTT.

V usage is TRBV4-1 and J usage is TRBJ1-1; D is unresolved. The V gene's germline CDR1 is MGHRA and CDR2 YSYEKL. There are 12 residues in the CDR3. V was clipped by 5 bases and J by 6 bases, with 10 bases between them. The CDR3: CASSTQESEAFF. CDR3 nucleotides: TGCGCCAGCAGCACCCAGGAATCTGAAGCTTTCTTT.

V and J are TRBV28 and TRBJ1-2; D ambiguous. CDR1 and CDR2 from the germline V gene are MDHEN and SYDVKM. The CDR3 runs 14 residues. V was cut by 2 bases and J by 1 base, with 8 bases left in between. The CDR3 here is CASSLPPDNYGYTF. The CDR3 nucleotides are TGTGCCAGCAGTTTACCCCCAGATAACTATGGCTACACCTTC.